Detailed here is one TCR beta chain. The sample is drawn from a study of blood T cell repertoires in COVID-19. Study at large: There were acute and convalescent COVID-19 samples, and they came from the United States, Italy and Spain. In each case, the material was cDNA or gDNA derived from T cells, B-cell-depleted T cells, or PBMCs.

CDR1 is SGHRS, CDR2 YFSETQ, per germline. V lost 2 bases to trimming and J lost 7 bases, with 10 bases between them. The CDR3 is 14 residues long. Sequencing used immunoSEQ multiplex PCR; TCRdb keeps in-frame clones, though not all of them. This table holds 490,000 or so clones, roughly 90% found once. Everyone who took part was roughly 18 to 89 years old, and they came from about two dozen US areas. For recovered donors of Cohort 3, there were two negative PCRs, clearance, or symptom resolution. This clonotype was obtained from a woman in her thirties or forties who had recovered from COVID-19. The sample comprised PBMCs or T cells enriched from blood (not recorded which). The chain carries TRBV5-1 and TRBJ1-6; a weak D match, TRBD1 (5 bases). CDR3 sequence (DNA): TGCGCCAGCAGCTTAGGGGCCTTGAATTCACCCCTCCACTTT. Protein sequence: CASSLGALNSPLHF.